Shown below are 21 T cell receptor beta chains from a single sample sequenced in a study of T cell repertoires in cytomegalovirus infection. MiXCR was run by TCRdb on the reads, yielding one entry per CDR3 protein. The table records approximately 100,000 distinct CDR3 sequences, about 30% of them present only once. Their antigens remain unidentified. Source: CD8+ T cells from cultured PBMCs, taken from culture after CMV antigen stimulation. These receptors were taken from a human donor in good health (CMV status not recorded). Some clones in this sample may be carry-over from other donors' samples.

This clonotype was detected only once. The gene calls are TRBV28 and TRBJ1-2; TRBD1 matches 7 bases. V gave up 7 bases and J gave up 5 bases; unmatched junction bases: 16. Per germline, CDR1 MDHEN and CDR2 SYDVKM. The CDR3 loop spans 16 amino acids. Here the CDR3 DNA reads TGTGCCAGCACTTCCACCCATGCCGGGACAGAGTATGGCTACACCTTC. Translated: CASTSTHAGTEYGYTF.

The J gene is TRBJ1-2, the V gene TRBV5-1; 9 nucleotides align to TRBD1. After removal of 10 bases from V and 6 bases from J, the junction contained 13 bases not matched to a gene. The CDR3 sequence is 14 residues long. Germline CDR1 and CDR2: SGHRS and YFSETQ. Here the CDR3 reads CADTTGTGLDGYTF. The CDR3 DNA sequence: TGCGCCGACACAACCGGGACAGGGCTCGATGGCTACACCTTC.

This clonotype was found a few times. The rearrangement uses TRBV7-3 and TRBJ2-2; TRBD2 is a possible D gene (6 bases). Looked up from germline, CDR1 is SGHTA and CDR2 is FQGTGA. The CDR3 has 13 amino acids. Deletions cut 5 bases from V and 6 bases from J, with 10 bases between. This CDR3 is CASSPGGPGELFF. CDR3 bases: TGTGCCAGCAGCCCAGGAGGGCCCGGGGAGCTGTTTTTT.

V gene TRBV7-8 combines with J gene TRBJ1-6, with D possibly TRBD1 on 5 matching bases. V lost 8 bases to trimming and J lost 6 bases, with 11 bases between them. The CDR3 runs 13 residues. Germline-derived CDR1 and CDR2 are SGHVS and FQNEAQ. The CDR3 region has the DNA TGTGCCAGCGGGCAGGGTGGTAATTCACCCCTCCACTTT. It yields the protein CASGQGGNSPLHF.

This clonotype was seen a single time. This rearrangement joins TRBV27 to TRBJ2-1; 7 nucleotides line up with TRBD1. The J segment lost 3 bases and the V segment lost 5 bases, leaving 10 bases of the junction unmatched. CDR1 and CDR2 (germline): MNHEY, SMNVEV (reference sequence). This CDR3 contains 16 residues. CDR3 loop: CASSSPIQGNYNEQFF. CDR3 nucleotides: TGTGCCAGCAGTAGCCCCATACAGGGGAACTACAATGAGCAGTTCTTC.

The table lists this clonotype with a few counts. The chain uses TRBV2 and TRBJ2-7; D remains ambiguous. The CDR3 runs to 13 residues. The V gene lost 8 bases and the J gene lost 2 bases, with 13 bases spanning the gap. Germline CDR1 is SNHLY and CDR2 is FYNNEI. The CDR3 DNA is TGTGCCAGCGGGCTTCAGGTAACCTACGAGCAGTACTTC. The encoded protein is CASGLQVTYEQYF.

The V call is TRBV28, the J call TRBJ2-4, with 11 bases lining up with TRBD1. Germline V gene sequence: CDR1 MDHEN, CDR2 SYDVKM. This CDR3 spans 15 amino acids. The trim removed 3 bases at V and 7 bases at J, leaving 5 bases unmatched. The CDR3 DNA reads TGTGCCAGCAGTTTGTCCGGGACAGGGGGGAACATTCAGTACTTC. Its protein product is CASSLSGTGGNIQYF.

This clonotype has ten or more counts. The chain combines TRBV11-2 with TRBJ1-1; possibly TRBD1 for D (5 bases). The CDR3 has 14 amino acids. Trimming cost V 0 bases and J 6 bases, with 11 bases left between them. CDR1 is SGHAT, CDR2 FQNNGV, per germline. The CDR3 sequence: CASSLDGAEAEAFF. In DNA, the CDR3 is TGTGCCAGCAGCTTAGATGGGGCGGAGGCTGAAGCTTTCTTT.

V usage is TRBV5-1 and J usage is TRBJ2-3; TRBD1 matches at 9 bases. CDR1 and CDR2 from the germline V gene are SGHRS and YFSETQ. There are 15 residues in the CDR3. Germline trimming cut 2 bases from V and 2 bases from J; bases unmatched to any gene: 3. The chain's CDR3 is CASSFRDRDTDTQYF. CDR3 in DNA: TGCGCCAGCAGCTTCCGGGACAGGGACACAGATACGCAGTATTTT.

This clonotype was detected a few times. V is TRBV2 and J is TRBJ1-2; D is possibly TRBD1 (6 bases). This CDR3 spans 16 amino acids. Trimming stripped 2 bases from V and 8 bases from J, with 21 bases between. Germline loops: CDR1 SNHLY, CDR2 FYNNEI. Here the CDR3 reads CASSEWPTGPFGGYTF. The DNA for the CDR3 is TGTGCCAGCAGTGAATGGCCGACAGGCCCCTTTGGAGGCTACACCTTC.

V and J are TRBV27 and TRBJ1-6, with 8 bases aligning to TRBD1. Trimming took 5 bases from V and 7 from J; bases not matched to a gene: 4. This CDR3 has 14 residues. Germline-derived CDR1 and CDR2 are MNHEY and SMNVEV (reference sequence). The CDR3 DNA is TGTGCCAGCAGTAACAGGGGGTTCAATTCACCCCTCCACTTT. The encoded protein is CASSNRGFNSPLHF.

The CDR3: CASSDSRRGPYNEQFF. The CDR3 DNA reads TGTGCCAGCAGTGATTCCCGCAGGGGCCCCTACAATGAGCAGTTCTTC. The chain recombines TRBV25-1 with TRBJ2-1, with a tentative D call TRBD1 (6 bases). Trimming pared 3 bases from V and 2 bases from J, leaving 14 bases between. The CDR3 has 16 residues. The germline V gene has CDR1 MGHDK and CDR2 SYGVNS.

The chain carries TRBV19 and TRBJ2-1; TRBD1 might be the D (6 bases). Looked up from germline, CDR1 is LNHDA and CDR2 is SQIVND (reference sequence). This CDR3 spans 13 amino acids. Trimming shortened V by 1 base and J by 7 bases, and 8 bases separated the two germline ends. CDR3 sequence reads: CASSIVRGNEQFF. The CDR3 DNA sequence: TGTGCCAGTAGTATAGTAAGGGGGAATGAGCAGTTCTTC.

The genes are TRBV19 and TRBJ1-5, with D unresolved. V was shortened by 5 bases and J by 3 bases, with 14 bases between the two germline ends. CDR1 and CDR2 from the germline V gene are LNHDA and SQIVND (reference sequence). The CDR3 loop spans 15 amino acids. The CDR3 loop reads CASSSSPEFNQPQHF. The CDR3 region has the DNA TGTGCCAGTAGTTCAAGCCCAGAATTCAATCAGCCCCAGCATTTT.

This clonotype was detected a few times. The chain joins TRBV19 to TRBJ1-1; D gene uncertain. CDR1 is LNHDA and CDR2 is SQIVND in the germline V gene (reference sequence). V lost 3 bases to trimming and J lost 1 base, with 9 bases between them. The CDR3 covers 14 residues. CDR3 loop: CASSIGTGNTEAFF. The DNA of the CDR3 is TGTGCCAGTAGTATTGGCACGGGGAACACTGAAGCTTTCTTT.

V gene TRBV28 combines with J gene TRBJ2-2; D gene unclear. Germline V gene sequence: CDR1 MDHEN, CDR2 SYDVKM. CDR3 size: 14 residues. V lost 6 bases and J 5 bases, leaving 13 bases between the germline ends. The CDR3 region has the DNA TGTGCCAGCAGCCCCAGTGAATGGACCGGGGAGCTGTTTTTT. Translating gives CASSPSEWTGELFF.

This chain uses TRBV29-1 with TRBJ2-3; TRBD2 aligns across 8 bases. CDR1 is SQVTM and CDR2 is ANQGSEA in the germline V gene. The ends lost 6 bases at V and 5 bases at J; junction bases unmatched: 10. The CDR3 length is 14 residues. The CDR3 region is CSVWGRGAEDTQYF. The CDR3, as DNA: TGCAGCGTATGGGGGCGGGGGGCAGAAGATACGCAGTATTTT.

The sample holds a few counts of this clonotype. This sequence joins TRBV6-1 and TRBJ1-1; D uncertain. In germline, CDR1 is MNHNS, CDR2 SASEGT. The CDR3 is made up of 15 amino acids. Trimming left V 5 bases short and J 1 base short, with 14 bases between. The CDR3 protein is CASSTPPAENTEAFF. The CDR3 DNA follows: TGTGCCAGCAGTACCCCGCCGGCGGAGAACACTGAAGCTTTCTTT.

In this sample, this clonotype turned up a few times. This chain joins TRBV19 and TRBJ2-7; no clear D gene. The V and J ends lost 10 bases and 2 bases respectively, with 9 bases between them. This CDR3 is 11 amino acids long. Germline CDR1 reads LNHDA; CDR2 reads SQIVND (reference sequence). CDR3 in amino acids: CATAAAYEQYF. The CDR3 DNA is TGTGCCACCGCGGCAGCCTACGAGCAGTACTTC.

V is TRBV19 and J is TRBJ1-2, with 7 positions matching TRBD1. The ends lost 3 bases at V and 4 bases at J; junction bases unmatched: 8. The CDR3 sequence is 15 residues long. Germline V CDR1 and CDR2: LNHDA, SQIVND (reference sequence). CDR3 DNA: TGTGCCAGTAGTATCGACAGGGCAACCCTCTATGGCTACACCTTC. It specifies CASSIDRATLYGYTF.

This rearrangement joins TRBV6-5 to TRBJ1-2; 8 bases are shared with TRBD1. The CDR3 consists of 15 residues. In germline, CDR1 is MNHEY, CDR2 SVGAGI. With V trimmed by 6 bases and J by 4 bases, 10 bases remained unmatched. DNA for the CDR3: TGTGCCAGCAGGAAAAGGACAGGGTTCGGCTATGGCTACACCTTC. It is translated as CASRKRTGFGYGYTF.